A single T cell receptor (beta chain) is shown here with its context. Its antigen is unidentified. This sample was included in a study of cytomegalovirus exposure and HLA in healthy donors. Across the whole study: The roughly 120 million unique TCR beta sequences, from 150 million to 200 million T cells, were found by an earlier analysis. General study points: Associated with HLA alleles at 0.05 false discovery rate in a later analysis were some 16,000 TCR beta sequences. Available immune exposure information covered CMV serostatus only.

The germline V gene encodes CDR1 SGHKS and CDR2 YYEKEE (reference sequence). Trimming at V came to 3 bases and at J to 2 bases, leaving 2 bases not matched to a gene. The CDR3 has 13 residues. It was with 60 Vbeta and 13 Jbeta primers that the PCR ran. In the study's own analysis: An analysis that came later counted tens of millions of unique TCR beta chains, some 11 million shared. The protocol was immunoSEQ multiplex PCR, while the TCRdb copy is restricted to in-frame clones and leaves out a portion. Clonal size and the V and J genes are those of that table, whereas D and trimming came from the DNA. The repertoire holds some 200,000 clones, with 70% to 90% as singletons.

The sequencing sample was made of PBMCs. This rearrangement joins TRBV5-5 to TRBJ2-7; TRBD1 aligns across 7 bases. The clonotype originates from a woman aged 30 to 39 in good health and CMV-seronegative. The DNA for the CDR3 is TGTGCCAGCAGCTCTACAGGGGCCTACGAGCAGTACTTC. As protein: CASSSTGAYEQYF.